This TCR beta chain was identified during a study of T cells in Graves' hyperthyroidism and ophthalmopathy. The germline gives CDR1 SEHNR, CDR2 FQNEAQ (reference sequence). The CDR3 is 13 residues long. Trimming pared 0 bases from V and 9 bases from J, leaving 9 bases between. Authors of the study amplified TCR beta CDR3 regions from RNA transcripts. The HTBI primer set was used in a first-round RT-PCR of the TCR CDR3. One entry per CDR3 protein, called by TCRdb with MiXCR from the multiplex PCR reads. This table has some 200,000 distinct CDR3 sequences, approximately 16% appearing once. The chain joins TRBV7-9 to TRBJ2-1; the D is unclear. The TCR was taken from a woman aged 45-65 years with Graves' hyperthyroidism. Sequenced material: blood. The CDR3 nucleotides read TGTGCCAGCAGCTTAGCGGGAAGTGGTGAGCAGTTCTTC. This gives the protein CASSLAGSGEQFF.